The clone carrying this T cell receptor beta chain was detected many times. The antigen remains undetermined. The sample originates from a study of T cells after yellow fever vaccination. Each CDR3 protein is one row after TCRdb ran MiXCR on the 5' RACE reads. The sample has 320,000 or so distinct CDR3 sequences; about 8.3% are singletons. Study-wide results and limits: Although the secondary response was weaker, it peaked faster, at day 5 versus 15.

The length of the CDR3 is 17 residues. CDR1 and CDR2 (germline): LGHNA, YNFKEQ. Trimming at V came to 1 base and at J to 5 bases, leaving 7 bases not matched to a gene. This TCR was sampled from a man between 18 and 29 years old who received the YFV17D yellow fever vaccine. This chain connects TRBV4-2 to TRBJ2-2; TRBD2 agrees at 10 bases. Sequences were derived from PBMCs, sampled around 45 days after the first yellow fever vaccination. The CDR3 DNA is TGTGCCAGCAGCCAAGTGCCTAGCGGGGGAAGGACCGGGGAGCTGTTTTTT. Its translation: CASSQVPSGGRTGELFF.